Presented here are 24 T cell receptor beta chains from one specimen sequenced in a study of T cells in pancreatic ductal adenocarcinoma. Surgery without prior neoadjuvant therapy was the treatment of the selected pancreatic ductal adenocarcinoma patients. Libraries were prepared by immunoSEQ multiplex PCR; TCRdb keeps only in-frame clonotypes and omits some of them. The sample lists more than 4,000 clones; around 68% were seen once. Sequenced material: pancreatic tumor tissue. All receptors come from a human donor with pancreatic ductal adenocarcinoma.

The V gene is TRBV28, the J gene TRBJ2-7; D is perhaps TRBD2 (6 bases). Germline-derived CDR1 and CDR2 are MDHEN and SYDVKM. Trimming shortened V by 7 bases and J by 5 bases, and 21 bases separated the two germline ends. This CDR3 is built from 15 residues. CDR3 nucleotide sequence: TGTGCCAGCACCCCCCCCCGGGGGTTGATCCACGAGCAGTACTTC. This sequence encodes CASTPPRGLIHEQYF.

This chain links TRBV15 with TRBJ2-7; D might be TRBD1 or TRBD2, each matching 6 bases. V was shortened by 6 bases and J by 0 bases, with 9 bases between the two germline ends. Germline values: CDR1 LNHNV, CDR2 YYDKDF (reference sequence). The CDR3 is 13 amino acids. CDR3 sequence: CATREGGSYEQYF. The CDR3 DNA reads TGTGCCACCAGAGAGGGGGGCTCCTACGAGCAGTACTTC. Supplemented by reference TRBV15 and TRBJ2-7, the full variable domain reads DAMVIQNPRYQVTQFGKPVTLSCSQTLNHNVMYWYQQKSSQAPKLLFHYYDKDFNNEADTPDNFQSRRPNTSFCFLDIRSPGLGDTAMYLCATREGGSYEQYFGPGTRLTVT.

V and J are TRBV5-6 and TRBJ1-1; D gene ambiguous. Germline V CDR1 and CDR2: SGHDT, YYEEEE. CDR3 length: 16 amino acids. V lost 2 bases and J 1 base, leaving 15 bases between the germline ends. The CDR3 protein is CASSFRTLDQNTEAFF. Here the CDR3 DNA reads TGTGCCAGCAGCTTCCGAACCCTTGACCAGAACACTGAAGCTTTCTTT.

In DNA form, the CDR3 reads TGCGCCAGCAGCTTGGGGGTGTGGAATGAGCAGTTCTTC. Protein sequence: CASSLGVWNEQFF. The V call is TRBV5-1, the J call TRBJ2-1; unclear D gene. The CDR3 contains 13 residues. The V and J ends lost 0 bases and 7 bases respectively, with 8 bases between them. Germline values: CDR1 SGHRS, CDR2 YFSETQ.

This chain uses TRBV5-1 with TRBJ2-7; tentatively, D is TRBD1 (6 bases). The CDR3 sequence is 14 residues long. Germline V lookup: CDR1 SGHRS, CDR2 YFSETQ. Trimming took 1 base from V and 3 from J, leaving 11 bases between them. CDR3 DNA sequence: TGCGCCAGCAGCTTGCGGACGACAGGCTACGAGCAGTACTTC. It translates to CASSLRTTGYEQYF.

This clone was counted only a few times. The chain recombines TRBV30 with TRBJ2-3; D is undetermined. In germline, CDR1 is GTSNPN, CDR2 SVGIG (reference sequence). Trimming shortened V by 0 bases and J by 2 bases, and 9 bases separated the two germline ends. The CDR3 is 14 amino acids. The CDR3: CAWSVGQSTDTQYF. The CDR3 DNA reads as TGTGCCTGGAGTGTAGGGCAGTCCACAGATACGCAGTATTTT.

The chain employs TRBV5-6 and TRBJ2-5; 9 bases agree with TRBD2. The germline V gene encodes CDR1 SGHDT and CDR2 YYEEEE. This CDR3 is built from 16 residues. The V gene end was trimmed by 4 bases and the J gene end by 5 bases; junction bases not matched to a gene: 12. CDR3 loop: CASSPLGRGGRETQYF. CDR3 nucleotide sequence: TGTGCCAGCAGCCCCCTTGGGCGGGGGGGCCGGGAGACCCAGTACTTC.

V gene TRBV21-1 combines with J gene TRBJ1-4. TRBV21-1 is a recognized pseudogene. The CDR3 extends over 17 amino acids. The CDR3 bases are TGTGCCAGCAGCAAAGATTCCGGGGTCTCAACTAATGAAAAACTGTTTTTT. As protein: CASSKDSGVSTNEKLFF.

Written as DNA, the CDR3 is TGTGCCAGCAGCCAGCTACTAGGAGGGGCAGAGACCCAGTACTTC. Translating gives CASSQLLGGAETQYF. The rearrangement joins TRBV2 to TRBJ2-5; D perhaps matches TRBD2 (6 bases). The CDR3 is 15 residues long. In germline, CDR1 is SNHLY, CDR2 FYNNEI. The germline V and J ends were trimmed by 6 bases and 4 bases, with 18 bases remaining between them. The variable domain in full, completed from reference TRBV2 and TRBJ2-5, reads EPEVTQTPSHQVTQMGQEVILRCVPISNHLYFYWYRQILGQKVEFLVSFYNNEISEKSEIFDDQFSVERPDGSNFTLKIRSTKLEDSAMYFCASSQLLGGAETQYFGPGTRLLVL.

The V call is TRBV7-6, the J call TRBJ1-3; possibly TRBD1 for D (5 bases). The CDR3 has 16 amino acids. Germline CDR1 reads SGHVS; CDR2 reads FNYEAQ. Trimming removed 5 bases from V and 0 bases from J, with 14 bases in between. CDR3 loop: CASSPWQGNSGNTIYF. The CDR3 nucleotides are TGTGCCAGCAGCCCCTGGCAGGGCAACTCTGGAAACACCATATATTTT.

The rearrangement links TRBV28 to TRBJ1-5; D might be TRBD1 (6 bases). CDR3 length equals 13 residues. Trimming pared 6 bases from V and 7 bases from J, leaving 13 bases between. Looked up from germline, CDR1 is MDHEN and CDR2 is SYDVKM. The CDR3 region is CASRSTGRQPQHF. The CDR3 DNA reads TGTGCCAGCAGATCCACAGGGCGCCAGCCCCAGCATTTT.

CDR3 loop: CASSRYAPEQFF. DNA for the CDR3: TGTGCCAGCTCACGCTATGCCCCTGAGCAGTTCTTC. The chain carries TRBV18 and TRBJ2-1; D not certain. This CDR3 comprises 12 residues. V was shortened by 4 bases and J by 9 bases, with 10 bases between the two germline ends. The V gene's germline CDR1 is KGHSH and CDR2 LQKENI. Complete variable domain (other parts from reference TRBV18 and TRBJ2-1): NAGVMQNPRHLVRRRGQEARLRCSPMKGHSHVYWYRQLPEEGLKFMVYLQKENIIDESGMPKERFSAEFPKEGPSILRIQQVVRGDSAAYFCASSRYAPEQFFGPGTRLTVL.

The count of this clone is one. Here the CDR3 reads CASSFGGGYGYTF. DNA of the CDR3: TGTGCCAGCAGCTTCGGAGGGGGCTATGGCTACACCTTC. V is TRBV7-2 and J is TRBJ1-2; tentatively, D is TRBD1 (6 bases). Germline V gene lookup returns CDR1 SGHTA and CDR2 FQGNSA. Trimming pared 3 bases from V and 4 bases from J, leaving 9 bases between. The CDR3 covers 13 residues.

This clone was detected only once. This chain links TRBV30 with TRBJ1-5; 9 bases align to TRBD1. The trim removed 1 base at V and 1 base at J, leaving 8 bases unmatched. The germline V gene encodes CDR1 GTSNPN and CDR2 SVGIG (reference sequence). The CDR3 totals 17 residues. The CDR3 protein is CAWSATGGARSNQPQHF. As DNA, the CDR3 is TGTGCCTGGAGTGCCACAGGGGGCGCGAGAAGCAATCAGCCCCAGCATTTT.

The chain joins TRBV18 to TRBJ2-5; D gene ambiguous. Per germline, CDR1 KGHSH and CDR2 LQKENI. The CDR3 loop spans 11 amino acids. V lost 6 bases to trimming and J lost 0 bases, with 2 bases between them. Here the CDR3 reads CASSDQETQYF. The CDR3 DNA sequence: TGTGCCAGCTCGGACCAAGAGACCCAGTACTTC.

The chain recombines TRBV6-1 with TRBJ2-7; 8 nucleotides match TRBD2. The CDR3 has 15 amino acids. Germline values: CDR1 MNHNS, CDR2 SASEGT. J was trimmed by 3 bases and V by 7 bases; bases with no gene match: 11. In nucleotides, the CDR3 is TGTGCCAGCAAGAGTAGCGGGACAAGAAACTACGAGCAGTACTTC. Protein sequence: CASKSSGTRNYEQYF.

This chain uses TRBV4-2 with TRBJ2-7; D is unresolved. This CDR3 is 13 amino acids long. Germline V gene lookup returns CDR1 LGHNA and CDR2 YNFKEQ. The ends were cut back, 4 bases at V and 0 bases at J, with 7 bases in the middle. The CDR3 nucleotides are TGTGCCAGCAGCCCTCAGGACTCCTACGAGCAGTACTTC. Its translation: CASSPQDSYEQYF.

The chain links TRBV19 to TRBJ2-2; D not certain. V lost 5 bases to trimming and J lost 3 bases, with 16 bases between them. The CDR3 is 16 residues long. The germline gives CDR1 LNHDA, CDR2 SQIVND (reference sequence). For the CDR3, the DNA is TGTGCCAGTAGTCCTCGCCGGGCCTCGGACACCGGGGAGCTGTTTTTT. Protein: CASSPRRASDTGELFF.

This chain joins TRBV4-2 and TRBJ2-1; D might be TRBD1 or TRBD2, each matching 5 bases. The CDR3 loop spans 15 amino acids. Germline V CDR1 and CDR2: LGHNA, YNFKEQ. The germline V and J ends were trimmed by 5 bases and 3 bases, with 14 bases remaining between them. Written as DNA, the CDR3 is TGTGCCAGCAGCTTGGTGGGGGATTACTACAATGAGCAGTTCTTC. Translating gives CASSLVGDYYNEQFF.

This clone occurred once. This rearrangement joins TRBV15 to TRBJ1-2; D is perhaps TRBD1 (5 bases). Deletions cut 6 bases from V and 4 bases from J, with 9 bases between. This CDR3 has 12 residues. Germline V lookup: CDR1 LNHNV, CDR2 YYDKDF (reference sequence). The chain's CDR3 is CATSWGFYGYTF. As DNA, the CDR3 is TGTGCCACCAGTTGGGGGTTCTATGGCTACACCTTC.

The chain employs TRBV9 and TRBJ2-2, with a possible D match to TRBD1 (6 bases). The CDR3 has 15 residues. V was shortened by 0 bases and J by 5 bases, with 11 bases between the two germline ends. Germline CDR1 and CDR2: SGDLS and YYNGEE. The CDR3 spells CASSVETGATGELFF. CDR3 bases: TGTGCCAGCAGCGTAGAGACAGGTGCTACCGGGGAGCTGTTTTTT.

The rearrangement joins TRBV28 to TRBJ2-5; 9 bases are a match to TRBD2. This CDR3 spans 14 amino acids. The germline gives CDR1 MDHEN, CDR2 SYDVKM. V was clipped by 2 bases and J by 5 bases; unmatched bases: 3. CDR3 nucleotide sequence: TGTGCCAGCAGTTTAGCGGGGGGGCAGGAGACCCAGTACTTC. This translates into CASSLAGGQETQYF. Using reference TRBV28 and TRBJ2-5 for the parts outside the CDR3, the full variable domain is DVKVTQSSRYLVKRTGEKVFLECVQDMDHENMFWYRQDPGLGLRLIYFSYDVKMKEKGDIPEGYSVSREKKERFSLILESASTNQTSMYLCASSLAGGQETQYFGPGTRLLVL.

This chain joins TRBV10-3 and TRBJ2-3; 8 bases line up with TRBD2. The CDR3 extends over 18 amino acids. Germline CDR1 is ENHRY and CDR2 is SYGVKD. Trimming at V came to 6 bases and at J to 0 bases, leaving 14 bases not matched to a gene. CDR3 in amino acids: CAISNSLHTSGSTDTQYF. For the CDR3, the DNA is TGTGCCATCAGCAATTCCCTCCATACTAGCGGTAGCACAGATACGCAGTATTTT.

The rearrangement uses TRBV4-3 and TRBJ2-2, with D unclear. Germline V gene lookup returns CDR1 LGHNA and CDR2 YSLEER. The V end lost 1 base, the J end lost 7 bases, and 13 bases lay between the germline ends. CDR3 length: 15 residues. The CDR3 sequence is CASSQGSLRIGELFF. The CDR3, as DNA: TGCGCCAGCAGCCAAGGTAGCCTTAGGATCGGGGAGCTGTTTTTT.